The 14 T cell receptor beta chains below all came from one sample that was sequenced in a study of CD8 T cells in ankylosing spondylitis. Overall study results and limits: The study identified a TCR beta motif of 7 or 8 highly homologous variants that appeared characteristic of ankylosing spondylitis blood.

TCRdb passed the 5' RACE reads through MiXCR, listing each CDR3 protein once. The table records 450,000 or so distinct CDR3 sequences, around 26% of them present only once. Their antigen targets remain unknown. Sequencing used blood, either unsorted or a sorted T cell fraction (not recorded which). These receptors were obtained from a male donor with ankylosing spondylitis.

This clonotype was seen a handful of times. The rearrangement joins TRBV5-1 to TRBJ2-2, with D perhaps matching TRBD2 (5 bases). The length of the CDR3 is 16 residues. Germline CDR1 is SGHRS and CDR2 is YFSETQ. The ends were cut back, 4 bases at V and 3 bases at J, with 16 bases in the middle. The CDR3 DNA follows: TGCGCCAGCAGCCCCCAAGGGAGACGGTACACCGGGGAGCTGTTTTTT. Its protein is CASSPQGRRYTGELFF.

This chain joins TRBV6-1 and TRBJ2-2; 11 bases match TRBD2. Germline-derived CDR1 and CDR2 are MNHNS and SASEGT. J gave up 6 bases and V 4 bases, and 16 bases lay outside the gene matches. The length of the CDR3 is 19 residues. The CDR3 DNA is TGTGCCAGCAGTGTCCTCCCAGGGGTGGAACTAGCGGGAGCCGGGGAGCTGTTTTTT. It specifies CASSVLPGVELAGAGELFF.

This clonotype has a handful of counts. This chain connects TRBV20-1 to TRBJ2-5, with D perhaps TRBD1 or TRBD2 (5 bases each). The germline V gene has CDR1 DFQATT and CDR2 SNEGSKA (reference sequence). The ends were cut back, 1 base at V and 3 bases at J, with 9 bases in the middle. This CDR3 region has 13 residues. The CDR3 bases are TGCAGTGCTAGAGTAGGGACCGAAGAGACCCAGTACTTC. Protein: CSARVGTEETQYF.

The chain is built from TRBV6-1 and TRBJ2-1; D may be TRBD2 (5 bases). The CDR3 is 12 residues long. The germline CDR1 and CDR2 sequences are MNHNS and SASEGT. Trimming took off 8 bases at V and 7 bases at J, with 12 bases between the two ends. This CDR3 reads CASAVSGNEQFF. The DNA of the CDR3 is TGTGCCAGCGCCGTATCGGGGAATGAGCAGTTCTTC.

CDR3 in DNA: TGTGCCAGCAGCCAAGATTTCTTGGCAGGCTATAATTCACCCCTCCACTTT. It codes for CASSQDFLAGYNSPLHF. V usage is TRBV4-2 and J usage is TRBJ1-6; D unclear. Germline V gene data show CDR1 as LGHNA and CDR2 as YNFKEQ. This CDR3 is 17 amino acids long. V was clipped by 0 bases and J by 3 bases, with 12 bases between them.

This clonotype has just a few counts. This rearrangement joins TRBV5-1 to TRBJ2-1, with TRBD2 identical over 7 bases. Germline-derived CDR1 and CDR2 are SGHRS and YFSETQ. V was clipped by 2 bases and J by 2 bases; unmatched bases: 4. CDR3 length: 15 amino acids. The CDR3 coding sequence is TGCGCCAGCAGCTTAGCGGGATTAACCTACAATGAGCAGTTCTTC. Protein product: CASSLAGLTYNEQFF.

Many counts were recorded for this clonotype. V usage is TRBV15 and J usage is TRBJ1-2; D remains ambiguous. Trimming removed 0 bases at V and 10 bases at J, with 18 bases between. This CDR3 region has 15 residues. CDR1 LNHNV and CDR2 YYDKDF come from the germline V gene (reference sequence). CDR3 coding DNA: TGTGCCACCAGCAGAGATATAGGCTTAACGACGGTCTACACCTTC. It yields the protein CATSRDIGLTTVYTF.

This clonotype was seen many times. This chain links TRBV29-1 with TRBJ1-1; 7 bases are a match to TRBD1. V lost 5 bases and J lost 2; bases outside the gene matches: 5. CDR1 is SQVTM and CDR2 is ANQGSEA in the germline V gene. This CDR3 has 13 residues. CDR3 sequence reads: CSVLRDRNTEAFF. In DNA, the CDR3 is TGCAGCGTTCTTAGGGACAGAAACACTGAAGCTTTCTTT.

This clonotype was seen more than once but under ten times. The CDR3 region is CASSAYGGRGEETQYF. In nucleotides, the CDR3 is TGTGCCAGCAGTGCCTATGGAGGGAGAGGGGAAGAGACCCAGTACTTC. The chain uses TRBV12-3 or TRBV12-4 and TRBJ2-5; possible D gene TRBD2, 6 bases. The V and J ends lost 5 bases and 3 bases respectively, with 19 bases between them. The CDR3 consists of 16 residues.

The chain is built from TRBV12-3 or TRBV12-4 and TRBJ1-1; D gene uncertain. The CDR3 is made up of 15 amino acids. Trimming cost V 6 bases and J 3 bases, with 17 bases left between them. CDR3 loop: CASRKGLGMDTEAFF. The CDR3 nucleotides are TGTGCCAGCAGGAAGGGCTTGGGGATGGACACTGAAGCTTTCTTT.

This clonotype was seen a handful of times. The V gene is TRBV21-1, the J gene TRBJ2-1; TRBD2, as called in the table, went unchecked against the DNA. TRBV21-1 represents a pseudogene. The CDR3 is 15 amino acids. The CDR3 nucleotides are TGTGCCAGCAGCAAAGGGACTAGCGGGAGCAATGAGCAGTTCTTC. Translation gives CASSKGTSGSNEQFF.

This chain uses TRBV25-1 with TRBJ1-5; a possible D gene is TRBD1 (6 bases). The CDR3 length is 13 residues. The germline V gene encodes CDR1 MGHDK and CDR2 SYGVNS. V lost 6 bases and J lost 5, with 11 bases in between. CDR3: CASRPEGDQPQHF. The CDR3 DNA reads as TGTGCCAGCAGACCAGAGGGGGATCAGCCCCAGCATTTT.

This clonotype appeared a few times. The chain recombines TRBV7-9 with TRBJ2-7, with 8 nucleotides matching TRBD1. The CDR3 totals 14 residues. After removal of 5 bases from V and 3 bases from J, the junction contained 6 bases not matched to a gene. Looked up from germline, CDR1 is SEHNR and CDR2 is FQNEAQ (reference sequence). The CDR3 sequence is CASSPGTGDYEQYF. The CDR3 bases are TGTGCCAGCAGCCCGGGGACAGGAGACTACGAGCAGTACTTC.

The chain joins TRBV7-9 to TRBJ2-1; tentative D call: TRBD2 (5 bases). Deletions cut 4 bases from V and 8 bases from J, with 18 bases between. This CDR3 spans 15 amino acids. The germline V gene has CDR1 SEHNR and CDR2 FQNEAQ (reference sequence). The CDR3 reads CASSWVPAPRDEQFF. CDR3 DNA sequence: TGTGCCAGCAGCTGGGTTCCAGCGCCGAGGGATGAGCAGTTCTTC.